The clone carrying this T cell receptor beta chain was seen more than once but under ten times. The antigen is not known. These data belong to a study of T cell repertoires in cytomegalovirus infection. Study details: Public signatures in TCR beta pointed to CMV infection and matching HLA type.

Germline assignment: CDR1 SGHDN and CDR2 FVKESK. The CDR3 covers 13 residues. Deletions cut 2 bases from V and 8 bases from J, with 10 bases between. TCRdb re-called the reads through MiXCR, storing one row per CDR3 protein. The sample has about 920,000 distinct CDR3 sequences; 31% are singletons. The clonotype comes from a human donor in good health (CMV status not recorded). Some clones in this sample may be carry-over from other donors' samples. The chain has TRBV14 and TRBJ2-1; maybe TRBD1 (6 bases). This material consisted of cultured CD8+ T cells from PBMCs, taken from culture after CMV antigen stimulation. CDR3 amino acids: CASSQNRVHEQFF. CDR3 nucleotide sequence: TGTGCCAGCAGCCAAAACAGGGTCCATGAGCAGTTCTTC.